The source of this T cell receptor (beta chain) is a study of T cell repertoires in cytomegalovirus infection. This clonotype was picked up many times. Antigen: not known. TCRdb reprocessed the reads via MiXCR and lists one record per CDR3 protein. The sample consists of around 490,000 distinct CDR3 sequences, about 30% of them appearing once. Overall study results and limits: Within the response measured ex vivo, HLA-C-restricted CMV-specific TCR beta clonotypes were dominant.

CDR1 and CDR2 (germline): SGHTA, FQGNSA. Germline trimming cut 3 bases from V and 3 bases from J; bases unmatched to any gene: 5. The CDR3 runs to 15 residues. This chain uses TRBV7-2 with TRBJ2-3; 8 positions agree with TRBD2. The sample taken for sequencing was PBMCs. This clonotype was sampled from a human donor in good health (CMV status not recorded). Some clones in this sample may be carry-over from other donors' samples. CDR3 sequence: CASSFQGGGTDTQYF. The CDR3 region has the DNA TGTGCCAGCAGCTTTCAGGGCGGGGGGACAGATACGCAGTATTTT.